This TCR beta chain derives from a study of control samples from healthy donors and cancer patients. Trimming took 6 bases from V and 8 from J, leaving 16 bases between them. Looked up from germline, CDR1 is SQVTM and CDR2 is ANQGSEA. The CDR3 runs to 12 residues. Sequencing used immunoSEQ multiplex PCR; TCRdb keeps in-frame clones, though not all of them. The sample includes 95,000 to 150,000 clones, approximately 87% of them seen just once. Source material: blood. The chain carries TRBV29-1 and TRBJ1-2; the D gene is possibly TRBD1 (5 bases). This receptor was identified in a young man in good health. The CDR3 sequence is CSVLIGRGGYTF. Written as DNA, the CDR3 is TGCAGCGTCCTGATCGGGCGGGGCGGCTACACCTTC. Variable domain in full (rest from reference TRBV29-1 and TRBJ1-2): SAVISQKPSRDICQRGTSLTIQCQVDSQVTMMFWYRQQPGQSLTLIATANQGSEATYESGFVIDKFPISRPNLTFSTLTVSNMSPEDSSIYLCSVLIGRGGYTFGSGTRLTVV.